This TCR beta chain came from a study of early T cells in non-severe SARS-CoV-2 infection. V was trimmed by 4 bases and J by 5 bases, leaving 13 bases between them. CDR3 length equals 13 residues. Germline CDR1 SQVTM, CDR2 ANQGSEA. Individual cDNA molecules received unique molecular identifiers. One entry per CDR3 protein results from TCRdb running MiXCR on the 5' RACE reads. The sample gives some 70,000 distinct CDR3 sequences, approximately 8.3% of which show up once; approximately 3% is in the top ten. This clonotype was counted at least ten times. The source material was whole blood. The sequence was collected from an adult who was a healthcare worker with PCR-confirmed SARS-CoV-2 infection or an uninfected control (not recorded which). The chain links TRBV29-1 to TRBJ2-3, with D hard to call. CDR3 loop: CSVVIGSQDTQYF. For the CDR3, the DNA is TGCAGCGTTGTAATCGGATCCCAAGATACGCAGTATTTT.